This T cell receptor beta chain emerged from a study of T cells after yellow fever vaccination. The overall study: Preparing low-cell-number fractions relied on SMART-Seq v4 Ultra Low Input. General study results and limits: Once the booster was given, most primary-vaccination clones reappeared, at over 95% for CD4 and around 90% for CD8. Although most clonotypes did not, a small share appeared in both CD4 and CD8 compartments.

A universal primer site and UMIs were added as TCR cDNA was made by 5'RACE template switching. Via MiXCR, TCRdb re-called the 5' RACE reads, giving one row per CDR3 protein. The data hold some 560,000 distinct CDR3 sequences, with under 25% observed a single time. This clonotype has only a few counts. Its matching antigen is unknown. The sequencing used PBMCs, collected 15 days after the yellow fever booster vaccination. The TCR originated in a man aged 25 to 40 who received the YFV17D yellow fever vaccine.

In DNA, the CDR3 is TGTGCCAGCAGTTACCGGGGGGAGCTGTTTTTT. Amino acid sequence: CASSYRGELFF. This chain connects TRBV6-2 or TRBV6-3 to TRBJ2-2, with D unresolved. The V end was cut by 2 bases, the J end by 8 bases, with 3 bases between. Germline V lookup: CDR1 MNHEY, CDR2 SVGEGT. This CDR3 is built from 11 residues.